The entry that follows covers one TCR beta chain sequence. In the same sample, other DNA sequences code for this CDR3. Per the original data handling: Reference gene primer amplification yielded estimated nucleated cell counts. TCRdb's copy holds only in-frame clones and misses some; the assay was immunoSEQ multiplex PCR. V and J calls and clone size follow that table, whereas D and trimming were derived from the DNA. Seen here are 60,000 to 75,000 clones, roughly 80% observed once, and the top ten hold 4.5% to 7%. The data stem from a study of blood T cell repertoires in COVID-19. Study summary: COVID-19 samples collected from the United States, Italy and Spain covered acute and convalescent phases. T cells, B-cell-depleted T cells, or PBMCs supplied cDNA or gDNA.

The origin of this receptor is a woman aged 65 to 85 with acute or convalescent COVID-19. Specimen: peripheral blood.

Here the CDR3 reads CASSLVLQETQYF. The CDR3 DNA follows: TGTGCCAGCAGCTTAGTTCTTCAGGAGACCCAGTACTTC. This chain links TRBV11-2 with TRBJ2-5; D remains ambiguous. Germline CDR1 and CDR2: SGHAT and FQNNGV. V dropped 1 base and J dropped 5 bases, with 8 bases sitting between them. The length of the CDR3 is 13 residues.